This T cell receptor (beta chain) originates from a study of blood T cell repertoires in COVID-19. Study-wide context: Samples taken during acute and convalescent COVID-19 were collected in the United States, Italy and Spain. T cells, B-cell-depleted T cells, or PBMCs supplied cDNA or gDNA.

CDR1 is SEHNR and CDR2 is FQNEAQ in the germline V gene (reference sequence). The CDR3 is 13 residues long. The V and J ends lost 4 bases and 0 bases respectively, with 7 bases between them. Original data processing: Amplifying reference gene primers gave estimates of nucleated cell counts. Measured with immunoSEQ multiplex PCR; TCRdb has only the in-frame clones, and not every one. The V and J calls and clone size are taken from that table; D and trimming were inferred from the DNA. This sample yields roughly 190,000 clones, of which roughly nine tenths are seen a single time; approximately 3.5% belongs to the top ten.

The sequence was collected from an older man with acute or convalescent COVID-19. The source material was peripheral blood. The rearrangement uses TRBV7-9 and TRBJ2-7, with D possibly TRBD1 on 6 matching bases. CDR3 nucleotides: TGTGCCAGCAGCTGGGACATCTCCTACGAGCAGTACTTC. Translating it yields CASSWDISYEQYF.